The 23 T cell receptor beta chains listed next were all sequenced from one sample in a study of T cells after yellow fever vaccination. TCRdb re-called the 5' RACE reads through MiXCR, storing one row per CDR3 protein. The sample carries about 630,000 distinct CDR3 sequences, 9% to 15% recorded once. Sample: PBMCs, taken on the day of the yellow fever booster vaccination. Every receptor here comes from a man aged 30 to 39 who received the YFV17D yellow fever vaccine.

This clonotype has ten or more counts. The V gene is TRBV2, the J gene TRBJ1-3; tentative D call: TRBD1 (5 bases). Between the trimmed V and J ends, which lost 2 bases and 4 bases, there was a span of 12 bases. Germline loops: CDR1 SNHLY, CDR2 FYNNEI. The CDR3 is made up of 15 amino acids. The CDR3 coding sequence is TGTGCCAGCAGTGAATGGACAAACCGCGGAAACACCATATATTTT. Its protein product is CASSEWTNRGNTIYF.

In its sample, this clonotype was seen a few times. The chain couples TRBV10-2 to TRBJ1-1; D might be TRBD1 (5 bases). V was cut by 11 bases and J by 5 bases, with 21 bases left in between. The CDR3 runs 14 residues. Germline assignment: CDR1 WSHSY and CDR2 SAAADI. CDR3 bases: TGCGCCTGCCGGGGGGAACTTCCATTAACTGAAGCTTTCTTT. It is translated as CACRGELPLTEAFF.

This clonotype was observed a handful of times. This chain links TRBV5-1 with TRBJ1-2; D may be TRBD1 (5 bases). CDR1 is SGHRS and CDR2 is YFSETQ in the germline V gene. The V gene lost 4 bases and the J gene lost 7 bases, with 14 bases spanning the gap. CDR3 length: 13 amino acids. The CDR3 coding sequence is TGCGCCAGCAGCGCGGGACTTGAGGTTGGCTACACCTTC. Translating it yields CASSAGLEVGYTF.

This clonotype has a handful of counts. V gene TRBV5-1 combines with J gene TRBJ2-2; the D call may be TRBD1 or TRBD2 (5 bases each). The CDR3 length is 17 residues. The V and J ends lost 3 bases and 1 base respectively, with 16 bases between them. Germline CDR1 and CDR2: SGHRS and YFSETQ. CDR3 sequence: CASSSQGWGRNTGELFF. The CDR3, as DNA: TGCGCCAGCAGCTCCCAGGGATGGGGACGGAACACCGGGGAGCTGTTTTTT.

This clonotype was counted between two and nine times. The V gene is TRBV6-2 or TRBV6-3, the J gene TRBJ2-2; the D is unclear. CDR1 and CDR2 (germline): MNHEY, SVGEGT. V lost 8 bases and J lost 7, with 5 bases in between. This CDR3 has 10 amino acids. In DNA form, the CDR3 reads TGTGCCAGCTCGGGCGGGGAGCTGTTTTTT. It yields the protein CASSGGELFF.

This clonotype was detected only a few times. J is TRBJ2-7 and V is TRBV7-8, with 14 nucleotides matching TRBD2. Unmatched junction bases numbered 5, after V lost 3 bases and J lost 1 base. The CDR3 spans 17 residues. The germline V gene has CDR1 SGHVS and CDR2 FQNEAQ. The CDR3 bases are TGTGCCAGCAGCTTTGGGACTAGCGGGAGTGGGTCCTACGAGCAGTACTTC. Translation: CASSFGTSGSGSYEQYF.

V is TRBV29-1 and J is TRBJ2-1; TRBD1 matches 8 bases. The germline gives CDR1 SQVTM, CDR2 ANQGSEA. The ends lost 7 bases at V and 1 base at J; junction bases unmatched: 3. The CDR3 covers 13 residues. The CDR3 region is CSGQGWSYNEQFF. The CDR3 DNA is TGCAGCGGACAGGGGTGGTCCTACAATGAGCAGTTCTTC.

This clonotype was seen more than once but under ten times. The V gene is TRBV28, the J gene TRBJ2-7, with TRBD2 as a possible D gene (5 bases). The germline V and J ends were trimmed by 5 bases and 3 bases, with 14 bases remaining between them. Germline V gives CDR1 MDHEN, CDR2 SYDVKM. The CDR3 runs 14 residues. The CDR3 loop reads CASSAPGNHYEQYF. The DNA for the CDR3 is TGTGCCAGCAGTGCTCCCGGGAACCACTACGAGCAGTACTTC.

The chain joins TRBV6-2 or TRBV6-3 to TRBJ2-1, with D possibly matching TRBD1 (6 bases). V lost 7 bases, J lost 9 bases, and 22 bases lay in between. CDR1 and CDR2 (germline): MNHEY, SVGEGT. CDR3 length: 15 amino acids. CDR3 in DNA: TGTGCCAGCACCTTTGGGCTTAGCATAGGGGGTGAGCAGTTCTTC. It translates to CASTFGLSIGGEQFF.

This chain links TRBV7-3 with TRBJ2-1; D possibly corresponds to TRBD2 (5 bases). Germline CDR1 reads SGHTA; CDR2 reads FQGTGA. Trimming took 5 bases from V and 8 from J, leaving 10 bases between them. The CDR3 consists of 12 residues. The CDR3 reads CASSHTRDEQFF. The CDR3 DNA follows: TGTGCCAGCAGCCATACTAGGGATGAGCAGTTCTTC.

The chain carries TRBV5-1 and TRBJ2-7; TRBD1 is a possible D gene (5 bases). V dropped 2 bases and J dropped 7 bases, with 10 bases sitting between them. Germline CDR1 reads SGHRS; CDR2 reads YFSETQ. This CDR3 spans 12 amino acids. The CDR3 here is CASSLVGLEQYF. The CDR3 nucleotides read TGCGCCAGCAGCTTAGTGGGGCTGGAGCAGTACTTC.

J is TRBJ1-2 and V is TRBV6-1, with TRBD1 as a possible D gene (6 bases). CDR1 and CDR2 (germline): MNHNS, SASEGT. With 6 bases removed from V and 2 bases from J, the gap between germline ends came to 13 bases. CDR3 length equals 14 residues. The DNA of the CDR3 is TGTGCCAGCAGCACAAAGACAGGCAACTATGGCTACACCTTC. Residues: CASSTKTGNYGYTF.

This chain uses TRBV19 with TRBJ1-5; 8 bases are a match to TRBD1. CDR1 and CDR2 (germline): LNHDA, SQIVND (reference sequence). The junction had 2 bases not matched to a gene; V was cut back by 5 bases and J by 2 bases. CDR3 length: 14 amino acids. CDR3 coding DNA: TGTGCCAGTAGTTCGGACAGGGGCAATCAGCCCCAGCATTTT. Translated: CASSSDRGNQPQHF.

This clonotype was seen a few times. The V and J genes are TRBV6-2 or TRBV6-3 and TRBJ1-5, with D perhaps matching TRBD1 (5 bases). The CDR3 spans 12 residues. CDR1 and CDR2 (germline): MNHEY, SVGEGT. Trimming removed 4 bases at V and 8 bases at J, with 9 bases between. DNA for the CDR3: TGTGCCAGCAGTTTTCCAGGGAAGCCCCAGCATTTT. The encoded protein is CASSFPGKPQHF.

This clonotype occurred many times. V and J are TRBV11-2 and TRBJ1-5; D remains unclear. Germline V gene lookup returns CDR1 SGHAT and CDR2 FQNNGV. The CDR3 extends over 13 amino acids. Trimming stripped 4 bases from V and 6 bases from J, with 10 bases between. The CDR3 nucleotides read TGTGCCAGCAGCTCAGGTTACGCTCAGCCCCAGCATTTT. Protein product: CASSSGYAQPQHF. The whole variable domain, remainder taken from reference TRBV11-2 and TRBJ1-5, is EAGVAQSPRYKIIEKRQSVAFWCNPISGHATLYWYQQILGQGPKLLIQFQNNGVVDDSQLPKDRFSAERLKGVDSTLKIQPAKLEDSAVYLCASSSGYAQPQHFGDGTRLSIL.

This clonotype was seen more than once but under ten times. This rearrangement joins TRBV7-3 to TRBJ1-1; D call uncertain. The CDR3 has 13 amino acids. Per the germline V gene, CDR1 is SGHTA and CDR2 is FQGTGA. V was shortened by 4 bases and J by 3 bases, with 9 bases between the two germline ends. CDR3 coding DNA: TGTGCCAGCAGCTCCCTATCTGACACTGAAGCTTTCTTT. Translation: CASSSLSDTEAFF.

This clonotype was counted ten times or more. The chain is built from TRBV20-1 and TRBJ2-7; D is perhaps TRBD2 (6 bases). V was trimmed by 6 bases and J by 5 bases, leaving 17 bases between them. CDR3 length: 13 amino acids. The germline V gene has CDR1 DFQATT and CDR2 SNEGSKA (reference sequence). The chain's CDR3 is CSAPIAGGNEQYF. CDR3 sequence (DNA): TGCAGTGCCCCCATAGCTGGAGGGAACGAGCAGTACTTC.

This chain connects TRBV30 to TRBJ2-1; 9 nucleotides agree with TRBD2. This CDR3 has 13 amino acids. Germline V lookup: CDR1 GTSNPN, CDR2 SVGIG (reference sequence). The J segment lost 7 bases and the V segment lost 3 bases, leaving 4 bases of the junction unmatched. The chain's CDR3 is CAWSRLAVNEQFF. The CDR3 nucleotides are TGTGCCTGGAGCCGACTAGCGGTAAATGAGCAGTTCTTC.

This clonotype turned up a few times. The chain is built from TRBV2 and TRBJ1-5; no definite D call. V lost 8 bases and J 3 bases, leaving 14 bases between the germline ends. The CDR3 length is 14 residues. Germline loops: CDR1 SNHLY, CDR2 FYNNEI. This chain's CDR3 is CASSLLGYNQPQHF. For the CDR3, the DNA is TGTGCCAGCTCCCTTTTAGGCTACAATCAGCCCCAGCATTTT.

This clonotype turned up a few times. The V call is TRBV20-1, the J call TRBJ2-3; TRBD2 agrees at 13 bases. The CDR3 covers 18 residues. V was clipped by 2 bases and J by 4 bases; unmatched bases: 12. Per the germline V gene, CDR1 is DFQATT and CDR2 is SNEGSKA (reference sequence). The CDR3 DNA reads TGCAGTGCTAGAAGAGGACTAGCGGGAGTGGACGCAGCAGATACGCAGTATTTT. Amino acids: CSARRGLAGVDAADTQYF.

This clonotype was counted at least ten times. The chain links TRBV12-3 or TRBV12-4 to TRBJ2-2; no firm D call. The CDR3 has 14 amino acids. Trimming removed 2 bases at V and 2 bases at J, with 6 bases between. CDR3 residues: CASSLHGNTGELFF. CDR3 coding DNA: TGTGCCAGCAGTTTACATGGAAACACCGGGGAGCTGTTTTTT.

This clonotype was observed a handful of times. CDR3 coding DNA: TGTGCCACCAGCAGAGATCTTGGATTTGGCAATCAGCCCCAGCATTTT. It specifies CATSRDLGFGNQPQHF. J is TRBJ1-5 and V is TRBV15; D call uncertain. This CDR3 has 16 residues. Trimming pared 0 bases from V and 2 bases from J, leaving 11 bases between. Germline lookup yields CDR1 LNHNV and CDR2 YYDKDF (reference sequence).

J is TRBJ1-2 and V is TRBV4-3, with D perhaps TRBD1 (6 bases). V was cut by 4 bases and J by 4 bases, with 13 bases left in between. The CDR3 is 14 amino acids. Per germline, CDR1 LGHNA and CDR2 YSLEER. The CDR3 DNA reads TGCGCCAGCAGCCCCGGGACATCTCCCTATGGCTACACCTTC. Protein product: CASSPGTSPYGYTF.